This T cell receptor beta chain was profiled in a study of read filtering for tumor transcriptome and immune sequencing. Overall study: Under 10 patients were R-ISS I, around 15 were R-ISS II, six or seven were R-ISS III.

Molecular barcoded adaptors covering alpha/delta and beta/gamma chains were used on about 390 ng RNA. TCRdb re-analysed the reads in MiXCR, keeping a single row per CDR3 protein. The sample includes fewer than 45,000 distinct CDR3 sequences, roughly 12% of them seen just once. This clonotype was observed at least ten times. V was pared by 2 bases and J by 9 bases, with 12 bases of the junction left unmatched. Germline V gene data show CDR1 as LGHNA and CDR2 as YNFKEQ. The CDR3 contains 16 residues. Sequencing used a population of CD138-negative cells sorted from bone marrow. This sequence was found in a donor aged 40 or older with multiple myeloma. The chain links TRBV4-2 to TRBJ2-1; 8 nucleotides agree with TRBD1. CDR3 coding DNA: TGTGCCAGCAGCCAAAACGCGGACAGGGAAGATGGTGAGCAGTTCTTC. Translation: CASSQNADREDGEQFF.